This note documents a single T cell receptor (beta chain) sequence. The sample originates from a study of T cells in localized non-small cell lung cancer. Germline V gene lookup returns CDR1 SGDLS and CDR2 YYNGEE. The CDR3 is 15 amino acids. V lost 3 bases to trimming and J lost 2 bases; unmatched junction nucleotides: 4. Sequenced by immunoSEQ multiplex PCR; TCRdb stores in-frame clones only, minus some. The sample yields about 33,000 clones, about 80% seen once. This TCR was sampled from an older male donor with stage III squamous cell lung carcinoma. Here the sequenced sample was peripheral blood, taken before any cancer treatment. The chain employs TRBV9 and TRBJ2-3, with 9 nucleotides matching TRBD2. The CDR3 protein is CASSASSGTTDTQYF. CDR3 in DNA: TGTGCCAGCAGCGCCTCTAGCGGGACCACAGATACGCAGTATTTT.